This T cell receptor (beta chain) was retrieved from a study of T cell changes during pregnancy in multiple sclerosis. The CDR3 is 19 residues long. CDR1 and CDR2 from the germline V gene are SGHTA and FQGNSA. Trimming removed 5 bases from V and 0 bases from J; junction bases left unmatched: 12. The method was immunoSEQ multiplex PCR; TCRdb's version includes in-frame clones alone and lacks a portion of them. The sample shows 35,000 to 45,000 clones, roughly nine tenths of them seen only once. The chain carries TRBV7-2 and TRBJ2-1; 11 nucleotides align to TRBD2. This TCR derives from a female donor with multiple sclerosis, enrolled in a pregnancy study. The sequences come from CD4+ T cells from peripheral blood mononuclear cells, collected in the first trimester of pregnancy. This CDR3 reads CASSHPSGLAGSSYNEQFF. The CDR3 region has the DNA TGTGCCAGCAGCCACCCCTCCGGACTAGCGGGTAGCTCCTACAATGAGCAGTTCTTC.